This section outlines one T cell receptor beta chain sequence together with its context. Only one count was recorded for this clone. Which antigen it targets is not known. No base qualities exist here, and no much larger clone lies one base off it. This entry belongs to a study of blood T cell repertoires in COVID-19 (dated by TCRdb to between 2020 and 2021). A note on the overall study: Samples covering the acute and convalescent phases of COVID-19 were provided by collaborators in the United States, Italy and Spain. The material from the prospective study consisted of cDNA or gDNA derived from T cells, B-cell-depleted T cells, or PBMCs. Deeply sampled blood TCRbeta repertoires from subjects exposed to, actively infected with, or recovered from COVID-19 were included in the dataset. The repertoires were released in a freely available public database meant as a resource for research on the immune response to SARS-CoV-2. Samples were obtained from the ongoing ImmuneRACE study (first 160 participants) and from 1,254 subjects provided by 6 global collaborators. Sample metadata almost always included a de-identified subject ID, COVID-19 status, age in years and sex. HLA class I and class II types, where available, came from metadata supplied by the sample provider rather than from assay-based typing. What the research found in general, with its limitations: How much clinical and demographic metadata was included differed by source and by participant, and the metadata was provided uncurated.

The immunoSEQ Assay, a bias-controlled multiplex PCR, was used to amplify TCRbeta CDR3 regions from genomic DNA. The study's own analysis went as follows. Within the assay, amplification of reference gene primers was used to estimate how many nucleated cells each sample contained. To quantify the absolute abundance of each unique TCRbeta CDR3 rearrangement, sequence reads were collapsed and filtered. For each sample, productive Simpson clonality was calculated by taking the square root of Simpson's diversity index across productive rearrangements. The table was pulled from immuneACCESS by TCRdb, which kept in-frame rearrangements only. Such tables lose some clones; where checked, under half of the loss comes from unresolved V genes, and the rest has no known cause. V, J and clone size were drawn from that table, and D and trimming were deduced from the DNA. Present in this sample are some 250,000 clones, around 83% of which were seen just once. The leading ten clones occupy around 8.9% of the sample.

Collaborating institutions collected whole blood in K2EDTA tubes following their own protocols. For TCRbeta analysis, collaborator samples were shipped as frozen whole blood, as isolated PBMCs, or as DNA extracted from either sample type. From a lookup of the germline V gene, CDR1 and CDR2 are SGHRS and YFSETQ. V gives up 4 bases and J gives up 7 bases, and the segment between their germline ends measures 18 bases. The CDR3 covers 14 residues, taking in both the cysteine and the phenylalanine. CDR3 DNA is the only sequence kept; it has 42 bases, read in frame from the first base. Sequenced material: peripheral blood. The V gene is TRBV5-1 and the J gene is TRBJ2-7, with no D gene named confidently. The clonotype was recovered from a man aged 40-55 years with active or convalescent COVID-19. The nucleotides read TGCGCCAGCAGCGACGGTATAGAACAGAAAGAGCAGTACTTC. Translated, this gives CASSDGIEQKEQYF.